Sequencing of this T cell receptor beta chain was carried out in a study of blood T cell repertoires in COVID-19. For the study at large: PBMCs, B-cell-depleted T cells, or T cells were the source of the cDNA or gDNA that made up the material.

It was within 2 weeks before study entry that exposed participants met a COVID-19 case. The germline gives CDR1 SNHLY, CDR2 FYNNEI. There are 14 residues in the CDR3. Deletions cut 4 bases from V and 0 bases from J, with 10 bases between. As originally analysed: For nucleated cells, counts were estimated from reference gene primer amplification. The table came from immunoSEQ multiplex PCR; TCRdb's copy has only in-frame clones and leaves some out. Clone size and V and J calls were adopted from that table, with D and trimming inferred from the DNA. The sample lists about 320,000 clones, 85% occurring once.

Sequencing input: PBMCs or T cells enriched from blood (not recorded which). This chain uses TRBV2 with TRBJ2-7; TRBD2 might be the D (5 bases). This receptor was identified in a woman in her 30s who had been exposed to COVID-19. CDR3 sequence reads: CASSVLVSSYEQYF. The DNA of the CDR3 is TGTGCCAGCAGTGTACTAGTGAGCTCCTACGAGCAGTACTTC.